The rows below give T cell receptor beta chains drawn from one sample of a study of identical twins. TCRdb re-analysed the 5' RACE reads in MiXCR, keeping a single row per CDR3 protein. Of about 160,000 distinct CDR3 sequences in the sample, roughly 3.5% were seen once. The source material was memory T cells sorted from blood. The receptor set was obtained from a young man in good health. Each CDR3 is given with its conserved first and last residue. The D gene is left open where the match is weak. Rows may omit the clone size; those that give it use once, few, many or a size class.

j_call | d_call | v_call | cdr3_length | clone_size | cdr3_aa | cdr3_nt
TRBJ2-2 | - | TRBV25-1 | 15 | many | CASSPTGPNTGELFF | TGTGCCAGCAGTCCGACTGGACCGAACACCGGGGAGCTGTTTTTT
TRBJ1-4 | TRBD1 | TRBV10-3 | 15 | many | CAISEAGQRNEKLFF | TGTGCCATCAGCGAGGCGGGACAGCGGAATGAAAAACTGTTTTTT
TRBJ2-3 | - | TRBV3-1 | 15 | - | CASSQGPYNTDTQYF | TGTGCCAGCAGCCAAGGACCTTATAACACAGATACGCAGTATTTT
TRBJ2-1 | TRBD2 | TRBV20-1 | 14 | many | CSARTSGSINEQFF | TGCAGTGCCAGGACTAGCGGGAGTATCAATGAGCAGTTCTTC
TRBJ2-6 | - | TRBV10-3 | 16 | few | CAIRVREPSGANVLTF | TGTGCCATCAGGGTCAGGGAACCTTCTGGGGCCAACGTCCTGACTTTC
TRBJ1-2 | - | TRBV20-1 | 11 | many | CSASVGGGYTF | TGCAGTGCTTCCGTAGGGGGTGGCTACACCTTC
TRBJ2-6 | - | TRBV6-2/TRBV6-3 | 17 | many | CASSYAGRGSGANVLTF | TGTGCCAGCAGTTACGCCGGAAGAGGGTCTGGGGCCAACGTCCTGACTTTC
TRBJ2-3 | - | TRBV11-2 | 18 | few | CASSLRGGLSKSTDTQYF | TGTGCCAGCAGCTTACGTGGAGGCCTGTCGAAGAGCACAGATACGCAGTATTTT
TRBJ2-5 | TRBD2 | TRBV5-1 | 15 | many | CASSLTVAGVETQYF | TGCGCCAGCAGCTTGACGGTAGCGGGAGTGGAGACCCAGTACTTC
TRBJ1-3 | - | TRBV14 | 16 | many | CASSHRSSNSGNTIYF | TGTGCCAGCAGCCACAGGTCTTCCAACTCTGGAAACACCATATATTTT
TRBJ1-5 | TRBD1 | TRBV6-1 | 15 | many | CASSGGQHSNQPQHF | TGTGCCAGCAGCGGGGGACAGCATAGCAATCAGCCCCAGCATTTT
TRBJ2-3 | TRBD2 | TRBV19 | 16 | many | CASSTSSGIGTDTQYF | TGTGCCAGTAGTACCTCTAGCGGGATTGGCACAGATACGCAGTATTTT
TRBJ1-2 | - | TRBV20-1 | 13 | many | CSARPGLNYGYTF | TGCAGTGCTAGGCCGGGTCTAAACTATGGCTACACCTTC
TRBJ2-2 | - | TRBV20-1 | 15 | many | CSASSGVRDTGELFF | TGCAGTGCTAGTTCGGGAGTCAGGGACACCGGGGAGCTGTTTTTT
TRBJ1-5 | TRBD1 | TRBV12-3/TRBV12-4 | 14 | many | CASSQDRRGQPQHF | TGTGCCAGCAGTCAGGACAGGCGGGGTCAGCCCCAGCATTTT
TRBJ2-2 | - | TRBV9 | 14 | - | CASSVTGNTEELFF | TGTGCCAGCAGCGTTACCGGAAACACCGAGGAGCTGTTTTTT
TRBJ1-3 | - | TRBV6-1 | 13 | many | CASSNRLGNTIYF | TGTGCCAGCAGTAATAGGTTGGGAAACACCATATATTTT
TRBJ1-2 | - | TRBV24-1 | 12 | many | CATSEGFYGYTF | TGTGCCACCAGTGAGGGATTTTATGGCTACACCTTC
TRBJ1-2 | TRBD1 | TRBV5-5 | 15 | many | CASSPGQGDDYGYTF | TGTGCCAGCAGCCCCGGACAGGGGGATGACTATGGCTACACCTTC
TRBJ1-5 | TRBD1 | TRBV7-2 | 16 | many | CASSLAGGGNSQPQHF | TGTGCCAGCAGCTTAGCGGGAGGGGGCAATAGTCAGCCCCAGCATTTT
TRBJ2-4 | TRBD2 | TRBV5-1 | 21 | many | CASSLFGLVAGTATTKNIQYF | TGCGCCAGCAGCTTGTTCGGGTTGGTAGCGGGAACGGCCACCACCAAAAACATTCAGTACTTC
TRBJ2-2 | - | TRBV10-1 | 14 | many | CASGRRANTGELFF | TGCGCCAGCGGTAGGAGGGCGAACACCGGGGAGCTGTTTTTT
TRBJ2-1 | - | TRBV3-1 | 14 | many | CASSQDQRVGEQFF | TGTGCCAGCAGCCAAGACCAGCGGGTAGGGGAGCAGTTCTTC
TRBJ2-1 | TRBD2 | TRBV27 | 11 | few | CASGGRGEQFF | TGTGCCAGCGGAGGGAGGGGTGAGCAGTTCTTC
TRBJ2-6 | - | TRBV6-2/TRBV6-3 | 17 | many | CASTQHRVISGANVLTF | TGTGCCAGCACCCAGCACCGGGTTATCTCTGGGGCCAACGTCCTGACTTTC
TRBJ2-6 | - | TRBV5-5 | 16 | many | CASSADREAGANVLTF | TGTGCCAGCAGCGCCGACAGGGAGGCTGGGGCCAACGTCCTGACTTTC
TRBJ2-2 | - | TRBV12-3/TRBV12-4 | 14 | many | CASSLRSGAGELFF | TGTGCCAGCAGTTTACGGTCAGGGGCCGGGGAGCTGTTTTTT
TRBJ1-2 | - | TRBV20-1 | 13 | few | CSAQTSLNYGYTF | TGCAGTGCTCAAACGTCCCTCAACTATGGCTACACCTTC
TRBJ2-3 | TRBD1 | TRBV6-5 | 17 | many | CASSYLLTGQGSNTQYF | TGTGCCAGCAGTTACCTCTTAACAGGACAGGGCTCGAATACGCAGTATTTT